The clone carrying this TCR beta chain was found a few times. Antigen specificity is unknown. CDR3 length equals 12 residues. Germline CDR1 is SNHLY and CDR2 is FYNNEI. Trimming removed 7 bases at V and 6 bases at J, with 11 bases between. The data are from a study of T cells after yellow fever vaccination. Points from the study as a whole: At under 98% for CD4 and about 88% for CD8, most primary-vaccination clones showed up again after the booster.

5'RACE template switching added a universal primer site and UMIs to TCR cDNA. TCRdb used MiXCR to reprocess the 5' RACE reads, holding one entry per CDR3 protein. The repertoire consists of roughly 340,000 distinct CDR3 sequences, with 4% occurring once and the leading ten covering roughly 24%. J is TRBJ2-3 and V is TRBV2; the D gene could be TRBD1 or TRBD2 (5 bases each). Specimen: PBMCs, collected 5 days after the yellow fever booster vaccination. This receptor was identified in a man younger than 35 who received the YFV17D yellow fever vaccine. The CDR3 DNA follows: TGTGCCAGCACGGGGCCCGGGGATACGCAGTATTTT. This sequence encodes CASTGPGDTQYF.